This T cell receptor beta chain appears in the sequencing data of a study of blood T cell repertoires in COVID-19. About the research overall: Acute and convalescent COVID-19 specimens originated in the United States, Italy and Spain. PBMCs, B-cell-depleted T cells, or T cells were the source of the cDNA or gDNA that made up the material.

CDR3 size: 17 residues. Deletions cut 4 bases from V and 4 bases from J, with 22 bases between. Germline CDR1 MNHEY, CDR2 SMNVEV (reference sequence). TCRdb's copy holds only in-frame clones and misses some; the assay was immunoSEQ multiplex PCR. The repertoire consists of 100,000 to 150,000 clones, with roughly nine tenths occurring once and the leading ten covering approximately 2%. The source is a man aged 50 or older with COVID-19, enrolled during active disease. The chain has TRBV27 and TRBJ2-5; weak D call: TRBD2 (6 bases). Source material: peripheral blood. CDR3: CASSSRRTGKEGETQYF. The DNA of the CDR3 is TGTGCCAGCAGTTCCAGACGCACCGGGAAGGAGGGAGAGACCCAGTACTTC.